Following are 20 T cell receptor beta chains from one sample sequenced in a study of T cells in localized non-small cell lung cancer. Generated by immunoSEQ multiplex PCR, the TCRdb table keeps only in-frame clones and is missing some. The sample yields tens of thousands of clones, around 84% seen once. The specimen comprised peripheral blood, sampled before any cancer treatment. The receptors were sampled from a female donor of 60 years or more with stage I lung adenocarcinoma.

The chain has TRBV19 and TRBJ2-2; D gene unclear. The CDR3 length is 14 residues. V shed 4 bases and J shed 0 bases, with 6 bases lying between them. Germline assignment: CDR1 LNHDA and CDR2 SQIVND (reference sequence). CDR3 sequence reads: CASSTRTNTGELFF. The CDR3 DNA is TGTGCCAGTAGTACGAGAACGAACACCGGGGAGCTGTTTTTT.

The V call is TRBV10-3, the J call TRBJ2-1, with 9 bases that match TRBD2. With V trimmed by 8 bases and J by 5 bases, 4 bases remained unmatched. The V gene's germline CDR1 is ENHRY and CDR2 SYGVKD. This CDR3 region has 13 residues. Here the CDR3 reads CAIQREVNNEQFF. CDR3 nucleotide sequence: TGTGCCATCCAGCGGGAGGTCAACAATGAGCAGTTCTTC.

With respect to this clone: Its ends do not fully match the called genes, so a read error is possible. The V gene is TRBV5-6, the J gene TRBJ2-3; D is perhaps TRBD2 (6 bases). Germline loops: CDR1 SGHDT, CDR2 YYEEEE. This CDR3 spans 16 amino acids. CDR3 loop: CTSSTLVGGIGDTQYF. The CDR3 DNA sequence: TGTACCAGCAGCACCCTTGTGGGGGGTATAGGTGATACGCAGTATTTT.

This clone was detected a few times. The chain employs TRBV27 and TRBJ1-6; no firm D call. Trimming took 2 bases from V and 0 from J, leaving 8 bases between them. The CDR3 runs to 16 residues. Per germline, CDR1 MNHEY and CDR2 SMNVEV (reference sequence). CDR3 region: CASSLTGPSYNSPLHF. DNA of the CDR3: TGTGCCAGCAGTTTAACGGGTCCCTCCTATAATTCACCCCTCCACTTT.

This rearrangement joins TRBV6-5 to TRBJ2-3, with 9 bases aligning to TRBD2. V lost 0 bases, J lost 3 bases, and 4 bases stayed unmatched. Germline assignment: CDR1 MNHEY and CDR2 SVGAGI. CDR3 length equals 16 residues. The CDR3 DNA sequence: TGTGCCAGCAGTTACTCGCGGGAGGGCCCTACAGATACGCAGTATTTT. Translation: CASSYSREGPTDTQYF.

This chain links TRBV29-1 with TRBJ1-2, with a possible D match to TRBD1 (5 bases). This CDR3 region has 14 residues. Looked up from germline, CDR1 is SQVTM and CDR2 is ANQGSEA. V gave up 1 base and J gave up 2 bases, with 11 bases separating them. The CDR3 protein is CSVEGQGLNYGYTF. CDR3 nucleotides: TGCAGCGTTGAAGGGCAGGGACTCAACTATGGCTACACCTTC.

The chain recombines TRBV6-5 with TRBJ1-2; a weak D match, TRBD1 (5 bases). This CDR3 is built from 13 residues. The germline CDR1 and CDR2 sequences are MNHEY and SVGAGI. V was cut by 6 bases and J by 8 bases, with 16 bases left in between. The DNA for the CDR3 is TGTGCCAGCAGGGACGGTGGGGGTCGGGGCTACACCTTC. It yields the protein CASRDGGGRGYTF.

This clone has more than one count but fewer than ten. This chain connects TRBV27 to TRBJ1-5, with a possible D match to TRBD1 (5 bases). Germline V gene lookup returns CDR1 MNHEY and CDR2 SMNVEV (reference sequence). CDR3 length equals 14 residues. V lost 6 bases and J lost 12, with 21 bases in between. The CDR3 DNA reads as TGTGCCAGCAGCACCTCTTTGGGGGGGGTGGACCAGCATTTT. Protein: CASSTSLGGVDQHF.

This chain connects TRBV7-9 to TRBJ2-2, with D unresolved. The V end lost 3 bases, the J end lost 5 bases, and 7 bases lay between the germline ends. Germline V gives CDR1 SEHNR, CDR2 FQNEAQ (reference sequence). This CDR3 has 13 amino acids. CDR3 in DNA: TGTGCCAGCAGCTTCTATCTTACCGGGGAGCTGTTTTTT. Translating it yields CASSFYLTGELFF.

The chain links TRBV18 to TRBJ1-3, with D perhaps matching TRBD1 (6 bases). The CDR3 runs to 15 residues. Looked up from germline, CDR1 is KGHSH and CDR2 is LQKENI. Between the trimmed V and J ends, which lost 2 bases and 3 bases, there was a span of 11 bases. CDR3 region: CASSPEGGYGNTIYF. CDR3 DNA: TGTGCCAGCTCACCAGAAGGGGGTTATGGAAACACCATATATTTT.

This clone came up a few times. CDR3 in DNA: TGTGCCAGCAGCCTCCTCGGGAGGGCCTCCTACAATGAGCAGTTCTTC. It specifies CASSLLGRASYNEQFF. The rearrangement links TRBV11-2 to TRBJ2-1; 8 nucleotides line up with TRBD2. Per the germline V gene, CDR1 is SGHAT and CDR2 is FQNNGV. The J segment lost 0 bases and the V segment lost 5 bases, leaving 6 bases of the junction unmatched. The CDR3 has 16 residues.

The CDR3 reads CASSLSSAWSSEQYF. CDR3 coding DNA: TGTGCCAGCAGTTTATCGTCCGCCTGGAGCAGTGAGCAGTACTTC. The chain carries TRBV27 and TRBJ2-7; the D is unclear. Per the germline V gene, CDR1 is MNHEY and CDR2 is SMNVEV (reference sequence). V was clipped by 0 bases and J by 7 bases, with 16 bases between them. The CDR3 sequence is 15 residues long.

The rearrangement uses TRBV14 and TRBJ2-5, with 7 bases lining up with TRBD1. The V gene end was trimmed by 4 bases and the J gene end by 7 bases; junction bases not matched to a gene: 9. The CDR3 has 14 amino acids. From germline, CDR1 is SGHDN and CDR2 FVKESK. The CDR3 here is CASSPDRARGTQYF. As DNA, the CDR3 is TGTGCCAGCAGCCCTGACAGGGCCCGGGGGACCCAGTACTTC.

J is TRBJ2-7 and V is TRBV7-9, with 8 bases aligning to TRBD1. Trimming cost V 5 bases and J 2 bases; bases outside gene matches: 5. The germline V gene encodes CDR1 SEHNR and CDR2 FQNEAQ (reference sequence). The CDR3 runs 14 residues. CDR3 sequence: CASSPGTGPYEQYF. The CDR3 DNA sequence: TGTGCCAGCAGCCCGGGGACAGGCCCCTACGAGCAGTACTTC.

This chain uses TRBV2 with TRBJ2-7; perhaps TRBD1 as D (6 bases). Per the germline V gene, CDR1 is SNHLY and CDR2 is FYNNEI. The CDR3 totals 15 residues. V was cut by 6 bases and J by 3 bases, with 18 bases left in between. CDR3 coding DNA: TGTGCCAGCAGCCAGGGGCAGGGTACACTCTACGAGCAGTACTTC. Protein sequence: CASSQGQGTLYEQYF. The full variable domain, in which reference TRBV2 and TRBJ2-7 provide the parts outside the CDR3, is EPEVTQTPSHQVTQMGQEVILRCVPISNHLYFYWYRQILGQKVEFLVSFYNNEISEKSEIFDDQFSVERPDGSNFTLKIRSTKLEDSAMYFCASSQGQGTLYEQYFGPGTRLTVT.

DNA for the CDR3: TGCGCCAGCAGCGACGGCGCAGGGAGGTATGAGCAGTTCTTC. Its translation: CASSDGAGRYEQFF. This rearrangement joins TRBV5-1 to TRBJ2-1; D possibly corresponds to TRBD2 (6 bases). The germline V and J ends were trimmed by 4 bases and 8 bases, with 16 bases remaining between them. The length of the CDR3 is 14 residues. Germline V gene lookup returns CDR1 SGHRS and CDR2 YFSETQ.

This sequence joins TRBV7-7 and TRBJ1-1; D is possibly TRBD1 (5 bases). Germline V gene sequence: CDR1 SSHAT, CDR2 FNYEAQ (reference sequence). This CDR3 is 13 amino acids long. Trimming took off 5 bases at V and 4 bases at J, with 11 bases between the two ends. The CDR3 nucleotides are TGTGCCAGCAGCACGGGACCTTCCACTGAAGCTTTCTTT. It codes for CASSTGPSTEAFF.

The genes are TRBV29-1 and TRBJ2-7, with 9 bases aligning to TRBD1. The V segment lost 0 bases and the J segment 4 bases; nucleotides outside the gene matches: 4. The CDR3 extends over 14 amino acids. Looked up from germline, CDR1 is SQVTM and CDR2 is ANQGSEA. CDR3 protein: CSVEDGDRVYEQYF. For the CDR3, the DNA is TGCAGCGTTGAAGATGGGGACAGGGTTTACGAGCAGTACTTC.

The chain employs TRBV5-1 and TRBJ1-2, with TRBD1 as a possible D gene (5 bases). The germline gives CDR1 SGHRS, CDR2 YFSETQ. The CDR3 runs to 13 residues. V was pared by 0 bases and J by 4 bases, with 7 bases between. The CDR3 region is CASSLVDSYGYTF. The DNA of the CDR3 is TGCGCCAGCAGCTTGGTCGACAGCTATGGCTACACCTTC.

J is TRBJ2-2 and V is TRBV5-4; tentatively, D is TRBD1 (5 bases). The CDR3 contains 15 residues. The germline V gene has CDR1 SGHNT and CDR2 YYREEE (reference sequence). The V and J ends lost 0 bases and 6 bases respectively, with 12 bases between them. The CDR3 region is CASSLAGAASGELFF. The CDR3, as DNA: TGTGCCAGCAGCTTGGCTGGGGCGGCGTCCGGGGAGCTGTTTTTT.